This TCR beta chain came from a study of blood T cell repertoires in COVID-19. Study details: Samples came from the United States, Italy and Spain, spanning acute and convalescent COVID-19.

This CDR3 comprises 14 residues. The germline gives CDR1 MNHEY, CDR2 SMNVEV (reference sequence). V lost 7 bases to trimming and J lost 6 bases, with 13 bases between them. In the original workflow: Reference gene primer amplification in the assay estimated nucleated cell counts. Produced via immunoSEQ multiplex PCR; TCRdb's table is partial and in-frame only. V and J calls and clone size are as listed in that table; D and trimming were resolved from the DNA. The sample includes about 360,000 clones, roughly 90% of them seen just once. What was sequenced was peripheral blood. V and J are TRBV27 and TRBJ1-6; no reliable D call. This TCR was sampled from a woman aged 55-70 years with COVID-19, enrolled during active disease. For the CDR3, the DNA is TGTGCCAGCACTTACCGGGTCTTTAATTCACCCCTCCACTTT. Protein product: CASTYRVFNSPLHF.